This TCR beta chain appears in the sequencing data of a study of blood T cell repertoires in COVID-19. Germline values: CDR1 GTSNPN, CDR2 SVGIG (reference sequence). The CDR3 sequence is 15 residues long. Trimming took off 7 bases at V and 9 bases at J, with 27 bases between the two ends. As originally analysed: Reference gene primers were amplified, and this amplification served to estimate nucleated cell counts. TCRdb's copy holds only in-frame clones and misses some; the assay was immunoSEQ multiplex PCR. For V, J and clone size, that table is used; D and trimming come from the DNA. The table has about 280,000 clones, approximately 78% seen once. Those who participated ranged in age from 18 to 89 years and resided in 20 to 25 US areas. Individuals in the exposed group had encountered a COVID-19 case within 2 weeks preceding study entry.

This TCR was recovered from a middle-aged man who had been exposed to COVID-19. Sequences were obtained from PBMCs or T cells enriched from blood (not recorded which). The chain carries TRBV30 and TRBJ1-2, with D uncertain. The CDR3 protein is CASPQRTEHAGSYTF. CDR3 DNA: TGTGCCTCCCCACAGAGAACGGAGCACGCGGGAAGCTACACCTTC. The full variable domain, rest sourced from reference TRBV30 and TRBJ1-2, is SQTIHQWPATLVQPVGSPLSLECTVEGTSNPNLYWYRQAAGRGLQLLFYSVGIGQISSEVPQNLSASRPQDRQFILSSKKLLLSDSGFYLCASPQRTEHAGSYTFGSGTRLTVV.